Listed below are T cell receptor beta chains from one sample, sequenced in a study of CD8+CD57+ T cells in acquired aplastic anemia. TCRdb redid the calling of the reads with MiXCR, one entry per CDR3 protein. Among tens of thousands of distinct CDR3 sequences listed, just over 70% were seen once. The sequenced material came from sorted CD4+, CD8+, or CD8+CD57+ T cells (not recorded which) from PBMCs. These receptors all stem from a human donor with aplastic anemia. Both conserved end residues are part of each CDR3. The D gene is left open where the match is weak. Some rows mark clone size as missing; the rest say once, few, many or name a class of expanded clone.

NA NA TRBJ2-7 TRBV4-1 CASSQDWPSYEQYF TGCGCCAGCAGCCAAGATTGGCCTTCCTACGAGCAGTACTTC
many TRBD2 TRBJ2-7 TRBV12-3/TRBV12-4 CASRLPGLASEQYF TGTGCCAGCAGGCTCCCGGGACTAGCTTCTGAGCAGTACTTC
NA NA TRBJ1-2 TRBV27 CASSLSGTYDYTF TGTGCCAGCAGTTTGTCAGGGACCTATGACTACACCTTC
NA TRBD2 TRBJ2-5 TRBV11-2 CASSLTGGRARRETQYF TGTGCCAGCAGCTTAACTGGCGGGAGGGCACGAAGAGAGACCCAGTACTTC
NA NA TRBJ2-3 TRBV29-1 CSVEEGATDTQYF TGCAGCGTTGAGGAGGGGGCTACAGATACGCAGTATTTT
once TRBD1 TRBJ2-2 TRBV2 CASSSGTGTTGELFF TGTGCCAGCAGTTCCGGGACAGGGACCACCGGGGAGCTGTTTTTT
NA NA TRBJ2-3 TRBV7-3 CASSFGGTDTQYF TGTGCCAGCAGCTTTGGGGGCACAGATACGCAGTATTTT
NA NA TRBJ1-2 TRBV9 CASVNAQFGGYTF TGTGCCAGCGTTAATGCCCAGTTCGGTGGCTACACCTTC
few TRBD2 TRBJ2-7 TRBV24-1 CATSTAPSGSLSEQYF TGTGCCACCAGTACAGCCCCTAGCGGGAGTTTGTCCGAGCAGTACTTC
NA NA TRBJ2-3 TRBV19 CASSIAYYGTDTQYF TGTGCCAGTAGTATAGCCTATTACGGCACAGATACGCAGTATTTT
NA NA TRBJ2-3 TRBV9 CASSVVGSSTDTQYF TGTGCCAGCAGCGTAGTTGGCTCTAGCACAGATACGCAGTATTTT
few NA TRBJ2-6 TRBV2 CASRGGQTHLANVLTF TGTGCCAGCAGGGGTGGGCAGACCCATTTGGCCAACGTCCTGACTTTC
NA NA TRBJ2-1 TRBV2 CASSEEGTSYNEQFF TGTGCCAGCAGTGAAGAGGGGACGTCCTACAATGAGCAGTTCTTC
NA NA TRBJ1-2 TRBV19 CASSIGVEAYGYTF TGTGCCAGTAGTATTGGGGTTGAGGCGTATGGCTACACCTTC
NA NA TRBJ2-2 TRBV10-3 CATSTENTGGLFF TGTGCCACCAGCACGGAGAACACCGGGGGGCTGTTTTTT
NA TRBD1 TRBJ2-7 TRBV29-1 CSVGSRTGGGEQYF TGCAGCGTTGGAAGTAGGACAGGGGGCGGCGAGCAGTACTTC
NA NA TRBJ1-1 TRBV7-9 CASSSGQPTEAFF TGTGCCAGCAGCTCTGGACAGCCCACTGAAGCTTTCTTT
NA NA TRBJ2-7 TRBV2 CASSDDTYEQYF TGTGCCAGCAGTGATGACACCTACGAGCAGTACTTC
NA NA TRBJ2-3 TRBV24-1 CATSSTTFTDTQYF TGTGCCACCAGTAGTACAACCTTCACAGATACGCAGTATTTT
NA NA TRBJ2-7 TRBV7-2 CASSYDVGEQYF TGTGCCAGCAGCTACGACGTAGGCGAGCAGTACTTC
NA NA TRBJ1-6 TRBV20-1 CSAYRVISPLLPLHF TGCAGTGCTTACAGGGTTATTTCCCCCCTCCTCCCCCTCCACTTT
NA TRBD1 TRBJ2-7 TRBV7-8 CASSRGLEQYF TGTGCCAGCTCTAGGGGGCTCGAGCAGTACTTC
once NA TRBJ2-5 TRBV7-8 CASSLQGLQETQYF TGTGCCAGCAGCTTACAGGGGCTCCAAGAGACCCAGTACTTC
once NA TRBJ2-3 TRBV9 CASSASGHAQYF TGTGCCAGCAGCGCAAGCGGGCACGCGCAGTATTTT
NA TRBD2 TRBJ2-1 TRBV29-1 CSVSGRGYNEQFF TGCAGCGTGAGCGGGAGGGGCTACAATGAGCAGTTCTTC
few NA TRBJ2-7 TRBV5-4 CASRGDEWEQYF TGTGCCAGCCGGGGAGATGAGTGGGAGCAGTACTTC
NA TRBD2 TRBJ2-3 TRBV10-3 CAISESPGLADTDTQYF TGTGCCATCAGTGAGTCTCCGGGGCTAGCGGACACAGATACGCAGTATTTT
NA TRBD2 TRBJ2-5 TRBV15 CATSSGLAATEETQYF TGTGCCACCAGTTCTGGACTAGCGGCCACCGAAGAGACCCAGTACTTC
NA NA TRBJ1-2 TRBV19 CASSISQGANYGYTF TGTGCCAGTAGTATATCACAGGGAGCTAACTATGGCTACACCTTC
NA NA TRBJ1-1 TRBV19 CASSYPSTEAFF TGTGCCAGTAGTTATCCTTCAACTGAGGCTTTCTTT
few NA TRBJ2-5 TRBV5-1 CASSRNPRDQETQYF TGCGCCAGCAGCCGAAACCCTCGGGACCAAGAGACCCAGTACTTC
NA NA TRBJ2-5 TRBV12-3/TRBV12-4 CASSLGAETQYF TGTGCCAGCAGCCTCGGTGCGGAGACCCAGTACTTC
few NA TRBJ2-5 TRBV7-2 CASSLDRETQYF TGTGCCAGCAGCCTCGACAGGGAGACCCAGTACTTC
NA NA TRBJ2-7 TRBV7-6 CASSQGGARYEQYF TGTGCCAGCAGCCAAGGCGGCGCTCGCTACGAGCAGTACTTC
once NA TRBJ1-6 TRBV7-8 CASSLAGQGVSPLHF TGTGCCAGCAGCTTAGCGGGGCAGGGTGTTTCACCCCTCCACTTT
NA NA TRBJ2-7 TRBV20-1 CSASSWGAYEQYF TGCAGTGCTAGTTCGTGGGGGGCATACGAGCAGTACTTC
many NA TRBJ2-7 TRBV20-1 CSATSDSPGREQYF TGCAGTGCAACTTCAGACTCCCCAGGTCGAGAGCAGTACTTC
NA NA TRBJ2-2 TRBV19 CASIKGGNTGELFF TGTGCCAGCATAAAGGGGGGCAACACCGGGGAGCTGTTTTTT
NA TRBD2 TRBJ2-7 TRBV29-1 CSVRGGPYEQYF TGCAGCGTACGGGGGGGGCCCTACGAGCAGTACTTC
NA NA TRBJ2-7 TRBV29-1 CSVSTGTSHAKQYF TGCAGCGTTAGCACCGGGACTTCACACGCCAAGCAGTACTTC
many NA TRBJ2-1 TRBV5-8 CASSLGESYNEQFF TGTGCCAGCAGCTTGGGTGAGTCCTACAATGAGCAGTTCTTC
few NA TRBJ1-1 TRBV7-8 CASSLIQGTEAFF TGTGCCAGCAGCTTAATTCAGGGGACTGAAGCTTTCTTT